These 8 T cell receptor beta chains share one sample of origin, sequenced in a study of T cell responses to AZD1222 COVID-19 vaccine. Clones were read by immunoSEQ multiplex PCR, and TCRdb kept only the in-frame ones, dropping some. The sample holds about 96,000 clones, 89% seen once. Sequenced material: peripheral blood, taken on day 0 of AZD1222 vaccination. The receptors here all came from an adult in good health.

The chain recombines TRBV30 with TRBJ2-1; possible D gene TRBD2, 6 bases. Germline lookup yields CDR1 GTSNPN and CDR2 SVGIG (reference sequence). V dropped 5 bases and J dropped 12 bases, with 17 bases sitting between them. This CDR3 is 12 amino acids long. CDR3 in amino acids: CAWDKGGGAQFF. CDR3 bases: TGTGCCTGGGATAAAGGTGGCGGGGCGCAGTTCTTC.

V and J are TRBV27 and TRBJ1-6; TRBD1 might be the D (5 bases). The CDR3 contains 19 residues. Germline CDR1 and CDR2: MNHEY and SMNVEV (reference sequence). Trimming took 5 bases from V and 3 from J, leaving 23 bases between them. CDR3 region: CASSTTTQGGLGYNSPLHF. The CDR3 coding sequence is TGTGCCAGCAGTACAACTACCCAGGGAGGGCTCGGCTATAATTCACCCCTCCACTTT.

The J gene is TRBJ2-1, the V gene TRBV6-2 or TRBV6-3, with 7 positions matching TRBD1. Germline loops: CDR1 MNHEY, CDR2 SVGEGT. The CDR3 has 19 amino acids. Losses at the gene ends were 2 bases for V and 3 bases for J; bases not matched to a gene: 16. The CDR3 region is CASSYPYPPDRVSYNEQFF. For the CDR3, the DNA is TGTGCCAGCAGTTACCCGTATCCCCCAGACAGGGTTAGCTACAATGAGCAGTTCTTC.

The chain uses TRBV11-1 and TRBJ2-7; 11 nucleotides align to TRBD2. The CDR3 runs to 16 residues. Per germline, CDR1 SGHAT and CDR2 FQDESV (reference sequence). The V segment lost 2 bases and the J segment 2 bases; nucleotides outside the gene matches: 5. The CDR3 region is CASSLWSSGGPYEQYF. In DNA form, the CDR3 reads TGTGCCAGCAGCTTATGGTCTAGCGGGGGGCCCTACGAGCAGTACTTC.

The CDR3, as DNA: TGTGCCAGCAGCCAACCGGGGGAAGATCTAAGCGGACAGCCCCAGCATTTT. This translates into CASSQPGEDLSGQPQHF. V is TRBV3-1 (or the pseudogene TRBV3-2) and J is TRBJ1-5; TRBD1 is a possible D gene (5 bases). The CDR3 spans 17 residues. Germline loops: CDR1 LGHDT, CDR2 YNNKEL (reference sequence). V lost 2 bases and J 7 bases, leaving 21 bases between the germline ends.

The chain employs TRBV6-1 and TRBJ2-5; TRBD1 or TRBD2 may be the D gene (5 bases each). V lost 2 bases, J lost 2 bases, and 12 bases lay in between. The germline V gene encodes CDR1 MNHNS and CDR2 SASEGT. This CDR3 spans 15 amino acids. The CDR3 DNA is TGTGCCAGCAGTGAATCGAGGGGTCCGCAAGAGACCCAGTACTTC. Encoded protein: CASSESRGPQETQYF.

The V and J genes are TRBV7-9 and TRBJ1-1, with D tentatively TRBD1 (6 bases). V dropped 4 bases and J dropped 5 bases, with 17 bases sitting between them. The CDR3 consists of 15 residues. Per germline, CDR1 SEHNR and CDR2 FQNEAQ (reference sequence). CDR3 in DNA: TGTGCCAGCAGCTCTAAACTACGACAGGCGACTGAAGCTTTCTTT. Protein product: CASSSKLRQATEAFF.

The chain links TRBV9 to TRBJ2-3; possibly TRBD1 for D (6 bases). Germline-derived CDR1 and CDR2 are SGDLS and YYNGEE. The CDR3 length is 15 residues. Trimming pared 0 bases from V and 2 bases from J, leaving 10 bases between. CDR3 sequence: CASSVVPGATDTQYF. As DNA, the CDR3 is TGTGCCAGCAGCGTAGTACCAGGGGCCACAGATACGCAGTATTTT.